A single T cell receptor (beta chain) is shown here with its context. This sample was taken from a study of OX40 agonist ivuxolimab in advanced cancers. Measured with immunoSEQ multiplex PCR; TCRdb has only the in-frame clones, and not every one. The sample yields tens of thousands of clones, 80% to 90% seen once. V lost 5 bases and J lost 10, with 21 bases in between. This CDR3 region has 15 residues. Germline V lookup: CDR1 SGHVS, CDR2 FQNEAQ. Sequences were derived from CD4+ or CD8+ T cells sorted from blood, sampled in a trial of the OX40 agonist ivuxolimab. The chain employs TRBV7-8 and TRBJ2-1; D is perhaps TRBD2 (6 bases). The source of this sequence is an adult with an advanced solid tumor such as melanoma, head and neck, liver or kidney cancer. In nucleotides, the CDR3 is TGTGCCAGCAGCCCCCGGGACTTGGGGGTAGGGGAGCAGTTCTTC. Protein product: CASSPRDLGVGEQFF.